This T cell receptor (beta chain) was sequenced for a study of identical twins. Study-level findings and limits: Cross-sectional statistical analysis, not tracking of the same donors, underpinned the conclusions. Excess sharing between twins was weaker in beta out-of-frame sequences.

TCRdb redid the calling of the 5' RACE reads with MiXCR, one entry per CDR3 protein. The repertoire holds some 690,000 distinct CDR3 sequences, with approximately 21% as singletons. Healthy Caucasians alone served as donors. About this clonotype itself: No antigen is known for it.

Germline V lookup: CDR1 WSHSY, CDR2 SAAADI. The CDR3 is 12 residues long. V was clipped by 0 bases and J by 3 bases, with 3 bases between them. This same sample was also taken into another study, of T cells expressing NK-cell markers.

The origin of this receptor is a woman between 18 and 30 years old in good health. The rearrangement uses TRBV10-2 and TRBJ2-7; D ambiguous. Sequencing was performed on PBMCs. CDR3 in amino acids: CASSESIYEQYF. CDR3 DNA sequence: TGCGCCAGCAGTGAGTCGATCTACGAGCAGTACTTC.